This entry is about one T cell receptor beta chain. Its specificity is not known. Assay used: immunoSEQ multiplex PCR; TCRdb lists only in-frame clones, some missing. Counted here are approximately 100,000 clones, approximately 87% occurring once; the ten biggest clones make up roughly an eighth. The data belong to a study of T cell responses to AZD1222 COVID-19 vaccine. This CDR3 is 12 amino acids long. V was trimmed by 0 bases and J by 6 bases, leaving 6 bases between them. CDR1 and CDR2 from the germline V gene are SGHTS and YDEGEE. Study conclusions and caveats: Baseline testing showed seropositivity in only six AZD1222 recipients. Vaccine-associated CD4 TCRs ranged over spike, dominating at 160-218 and 743-854. With two AZD1222 doses given, Spike-specific TCR breadth and depth both rose. In the spike-specific TCR repertoire, nearly half reportedly target unmutated variant regions.

The sequence came from an adult in good health. This sample comprised peripheral blood, obtained on day 0 of AZD1222 vaccination. The chain couples TRBV5-8 to TRBJ1-1; unclear D gene. The CDR3: CASSLGTPEAFF. In nucleotides, the CDR3 is TGTGCCAGCAGCTTGGGGACCCCTGAAGCTTTCTTT.